This T cell receptor (beta chain) was observed in a study of CD8+CD57+ T cells in acquired aplastic anemia (dated by TCRdb to 2016 to 2019). The study in broad terms: On average, sorted CD4+ and CD8+ cells yielded roughly 3.4 ug of extracted DNA, with a range of about 0.17 to 27.4 ug. A CD8+CD57+ expansion meant a frequency higher than the mean frequency seen in healthy subjects.

Genomic DNA was used as template for profiling of TCR beta VDJ combinations and CDR3 sequences. An Illumina HiSeq 2000 was used for TCR repertoire sequencing. In the paper's pipeline: TRBV/TRBJ rearrangement plots, CDR3 size and DJ length profiles, and Simpson's diversity index were used to assess repertoires. The most abundant DNA sequence in the deep sequencing data was defined as the immunodominant clone. CDR3 amino acid sequences were checked for sharing between subjects and were compared against published repertoires and the VDJdb database. The public reads were reprocessed in TCRdb via fastp at Q25 and MiXCR, keeping in-frame beta chains. Rows with a matching CDR3 protein are joined into one entry that keeps the most common DNA and genes. The V and J calls shown here were made by TCRdb, not taken from the authors' results. The sample table lists roughly 180,000 distinct CDR3 sequences, almost 50% of them with a count of one. The biggest ten clones account for roughly 13% of the sample.

As concerns this clonotype: It has no known antigen specificity. Within one base of it there is no much larger clone, and no base qualities were kept.

What the work shows at the level of the full study, not this receptor alone: Approximately 27 CD8+ CDR3 sequences were found in both patients and controls but appeared to be highly expressed in patients and within the immunodominant clones of the patients. Between patients and healthy controls, no significant difference in CD8+ Simpson's diversity was found (P=0.060).

The patients picked for sequencing were ones in whom flow cytometry had shown an expansion of CD8+CD57+ cells. Every patient had severe acquired aplastic anemia, diagnosed using the International Study of Aplastic Anemia and Agranulocytosis and Camitta criteria. Patients had received no therapy at the time of blood sampling. The study deep-sequenced TCR repertoires of sorted CD4+ and CD8+ blood T cells from severe aplastic anemia patients and healthy subjects. Patients were enrolled under clinicaltrials.gov protocols 00001620, 01623167, 00001397, 00071045, 00081523 and 00961064 in the USA. Ficoll-Paque density gradient centrifugation was used to isolate peripheral blood mononuclear cells. Before DNA extraction, CD4+ and CD8+ T cells were sorted by FACS or by magnetic beads. The CDR3 runs 12 amino acids, cysteine and phenylalanine included. Only the CDR3 DNA is retained, 36 bases long and in frame from the first base. As encoded in the germline V gene (reference sequence), CDR1 is DFQATT while CDR2 is SNEGSKA. V is cut by 6 bases and J by 2 bases, and the space between the germline ends is 11 bases.

The sequence derives from a human donor with aplastic anemia. Material: sorted CD4+, CD8+, or CD8+CD57+ T cells (not recorded which) from PBMCs. The receptor chain draws on TRBV20-1 and TRBJ2-7; the D gene assignment is perhaps TRBD1 or TRBD2, with each matching 6 bases. The DNA reads TGCAGTGCCGGGGGCAGCGCCTACGAGCAGTACTTC. This gives the protein CSAGGSAYEQYF.